What follows are 16 T cell receptor beta chains derived from one specimen sequenced in a study of T-cell reconstitution after alpha-beta-depleted transplantation in children. The authors prepared the TCRbeta library with unique molecular identifiers. TCRdb reprocessed the PCR reads with MiXCR, giving one entry per CDR3 protein. The sample contains 450,000 to 600,000 distinct CDR3 sequences, roughly 18% of which appear only once. The material was PBMCs from the stem cell graft donor, obtained from the stem cell graft. All receptors derive from a human donor who donated a stem cell graft to a child with acute lymphoblastic leukemia.

This CDR3 reads CSVEAGGNEQFF. The CDR3 DNA follows: TGCAGCGTTGAGGCGGGGGGCAATGAGCAGTTCTTC. The V call is TRBV29-1, the J call TRBJ2-1; 8 bases agree with TRBD2. The ends lost 3 bases at V and 6 bases at J; junction bases unmatched: 1. Germline CDR1 is SQVTM and CDR2 is ANQGSEA. This CDR3 is 12 amino acids long.

The chain has TRBV2 and TRBJ2-7, with D possibly being TRBD1 or TRBD2 (5 bases each). This CDR3 has 14 residues. V was cut by 3 bases and J by 3 bases, with 12 bases left in between. Germline CDR1 reads SNHLY; CDR2 reads FYNNEI. The CDR3 is CASSEQGELYEQYF. As DNA, the CDR3 is TGTGCCAGCAGTGAGCAAGGGGAGCTCTACGAGCAGTACTTC.

This clonotype showed up just a few times. The chain carries TRBV27 and TRBJ2-7; possibly TRBD1 for D (6 bases). Trimming took 5 bases from V and 11 from J, leaving 13 bases between them. The CDR3 length is 11 residues. Looked up from germline, CDR1 is MNHEY and CDR2 is SMNVEV (reference sequence). This CDR3 reads CASSKGENEYF. The CDR3 DNA is TGTGCCAGCAGTAAGGGGGAAAACGAGTACTTC.

This clonotype was recorded at least ten times. J is TRBJ1-1 and V is TRBV6-4; D ambiguous. The V end was cut by 4 bases, the J end by 1 base, with 7 bases between. Germline-derived CDR1 and CDR2 are MRHNA and SNTAGT. This CDR3 region has 13 residues. CDR3 nucleotides: TGTGCCAGCAGTGGGGCAGAGAACACTGAAGCTTTCTTT. This encodes CASSGAENTEAFF.

The rearrangement joins TRBV5-1 to TRBJ1-5, with D possibly being TRBD1 (5 bases). The CDR3 extends over 15 amino acids. CDR1 SGHRS and CDR2 YFSETQ come from the germline V gene. The V end was cut by 5 bases, the J end by 1 base, with 13 bases between. The CDR3 sequence is CASRITGGSNQPQHF. The CDR3 nucleotides read TGCGCCAGCAGAATCACGGGGGGGAGCAATCAGCCCCAGCATTTT.

The V call is TRBV7-6, the J call TRBJ1-1, with TRBD1 identical over 7 bases. The germline V gene encodes CDR1 SGHVS and CDR2 FNYEAQ. J gave up 0 bases and V 2 bases, and 18 bases lay outside the gene matches. The CDR3 runs 20 residues. The DNA of the CDR3 is TGTGCCAGCAGCTTACAGGGGGGCCAAAGACCTCCTTTTCTGAACACTGAAGCTTTCTTT. This encodes CASSLQGGQRPPFLNTEAFF. Filled out from reference TRBV7-6 and TRBJ1-1, the complete variable domain reads GAGVSQSPRYKVTKRGQDVALRCDPISGHVSLYWYRQALGQGPEFLTYFNYEAQQDKSGLPNDRFSAERPEGSISTLTIQRTEQRDSAMYRCASSLQGGQRPPFLNTEAFFGQGTRLTVV.

This clonotype came up a few times. The V gene is TRBV5-1, the J gene TRBJ2-1, with a possible D match to TRBD1 (7 bases). The germline V and J ends were trimmed by 4 bases and 4 bases, with 18 bases remaining between them. Germline V gene sequence: CDR1 SGHRS, CDR2 YFSETQ. This CDR3 is 16 amino acids long. Here the CDR3 DNA reads TGCGCCAGCAGCGACGGACCGACAGGGAGGTACAATGAGCAGTTCTTC. It specifies CASSDGPTGRYNEQFF.

The chain combines TRBV10-1 with TRBJ2-1; 9 positions match TRBD2. The CDR3 covers 17 residues. CDR1 WNHNN and CDR2 SYGVQD come from the germline V gene (reference sequence). V shed 0 bases and J 9 bases; nucleotides not matched to a gene: 12. The CDR3, as DNA: TGCGCCAGCAGTGAGTCATGGCGGGAGGGGTCCGGAGGTGAGCAGTTCTTC. Amino acid sequence: CASSESWREGSGGEQFF.

This rearrangement joins TRBV5-1 to TRBJ2-7, with 8 bases that match TRBD1. Per the germline V gene, CDR1 is SGHRS and CDR2 is YFSETQ. This CDR3 contains 16 residues. V shed 2 bases, J shed 2 bases, and the junction held 9 bases outside the gene matches. CDR3 nucleotides: TGCGCCAGCAGCTTCAACGCGGGACAGGTAACCTACGAGCAGTACTTC. Protein product: CASSFNAGQVTYEQYF.

This chain links TRBV7-9 with TRBJ1-1; TRBD1 matches at 10 bases. Germline V gives CDR1 SEHNR, CDR2 FQNEAQ (reference sequence). Trimming at V came to 1 base and at J to 10 bases, leaving 12 bases not matched to a gene. This CDR3 is built from 16 residues. The CDR3 DNA reads as TGTGCCAGCAGCTTAGAGGCTAAGGGACAGGGGCAGGGAGCTTTCTTT. Protein product: CASSLEAKGQGQGAFF. The full variable domain, completed using reference TRBV7-9 and TRBJ1-1, is DTGVSQNPRHKITKRGQNVTFRCDPISEHNRLYWYRQTLGQGPEFLTYFQNEAQLEKSRLLSDRFSAERPKGSFSTLEIQRTEQGDSAMYLCASSLEAKGQGQGAFFGQGTRLTVV.

This clonotype was seen ten or more times. The chain recombines TRBV20-1 with TRBJ2-2, with 7 bases matching TRBD1. V shed 1 base, J shed 0 bases, and the junction held 5 bases outside the gene matches. Germline V gene lookup returns CDR1 DFQATT and CDR2 SNEGSKA (reference sequence). This CDR3 has 16 residues. CDR3 sequence: CSARAGQVSNTGELFF. Written as DNA, the CDR3 is TGCAGTGCTAGAGCCGGACAGGTTTCGAACACCGGGGAGCTGTTTTTT.

The rearrangement uses TRBV5-1 and TRBJ2-3, with D unclear. The V end lost 0 bases, the J end lost 2 bases, and 7 bases lay between the germline ends. Germline values: CDR1 SGHRS, CDR2 YFSETQ. The CDR3 has 14 residues. CDR3 loop: CASSLEYDTDTQYF. DNA for the CDR3: TGCGCCAGCAGCTTGGAGTACGACACAGATACGCAGTATTTT.

This clonotype was seen more than once but under ten times. This chain joins TRBV7-6 and TRBJ2-7; TRBD2 might be the D (5 bases). V dropped 1 base and J dropped 3 bases, with 7 bases sitting between them. The length of the CDR3 is 13 residues. From germline, CDR1 is SGHVS and CDR2 FNYEAQ. The CDR3 loop is CASSLGEHYEQYF. The CDR3 DNA is TGTGCCAGCAGCTTAGGGGAGCACTACGAGCAGTACTTC. The whole variable domain, remainder taken from reference TRBV7-6 and TRBJ2-7, is GAGVSQSPRYKVTKRGQDVALRCDPISGHVSLYWYRQALGQGPEFLTYFNYEAQQDKSGLPNDRFSAERPEGSISTLTIQRTEQRDSAMYRCASSLGEHYEQYFGPGTRLTVT.

This clonotype has more than one count but fewer than ten. V gene TRBV29-1 combines with J gene TRBJ1-4; D ambiguous. Germline CDR1 reads SQVTM; CDR2 reads ANQGSEA. V lost 4 bases and J 8 bases, leaving 11 bases between the germline ends. This CDR3 contains 12 residues. For the CDR3, the DNA is TGCAGCGTTGCCGGGCGGTACGAAAAACTGTTTTTT. Translation: CSVAGRYEKLFF.

This chain joins TRBV5-1 and TRBJ1-2, with TRBD1 matching over 10 bases. Trimming at V came to 4 bases and at J to 9 bases, leaving 3 bases not matched to a gene. This CDR3 is built from 12 residues. Germline V gives CDR1 SGHRS, CDR2 YFSETQ. The DNA of the CDR3 is TGCGCCAGCAGCGGGGGACAGGGGAGCTACACCTTC. Translation gives CASSGGQGSYTF.

This chain connects TRBV20-1 to TRBJ1-1; D is unclear. Between the trimmed V and J ends, which lost 0 bases and 2 bases, there was a span of 13 bases. The CDR3 totals 15 residues. Germline loops: CDR1 DFQATT, CDR2 SNEGSKA (reference sequence). CDR3 sequence reads: CSARDLSDPNTEAFF. CDR3 coding DNA: TGCAGTGCTAGAGATCTTAGCGACCCTAACACTGAAGCTTTCTTT.